The 27 T cell receptor beta chains below all came from one sample that was sequenced in a study of T cells in localized non-small cell lung cancer. Only in-frame clones appear in the TCRdb table, and some are missing; sequencing was by immunoSEQ multiplex PCR. This table has about 9,600 clones, less than 45% appearing once. Here the sequenced sample was lymph node tissue, taken before any cancer treatment. The receptors come from a woman aged 35 to 70 with stage I lung adenocarcinoma.

The rearrangement uses TRBV6-8 and TRBJ1-5; 9 positions agree with TRBD1. V was clipped by 5 bases and J by 8 bases; unmatched bases: 10. Germline V lookup: CDR1 MNHGY, CDR2 SAAAGT. The CDR3 runs to 15 residues. The chain's CDR3 is CASSTLQGAREPQHF. CDR3 bases: TGTGCCAGCAGTACTCTACAGGGGGCGAGGGAGCCCCAGCATTTT.

Within the sample, this clone is medium-sized (0.01 to 0.1%). The chain is built from TRBV11-3 and TRBJ1-1, with 8 bases identical to TRBD1. From germline, CDR1 is SGHNT and CDR2 YENEEA. V shed 4 bases, J shed 1 base, and the junction held 5 bases outside the gene matches. The CDR3 consists of 15 residues. CDR3 sequence reads: CASSSLGTGNTEAFF. The DNA for the CDR3 is TGTGCCAGCAGCTCACTCGGGACAGGGAACACTGAAGCTTTCTTT. The full variable domain, with the rest looked up from reference TRBV11-3 and TRBJ1-1, is EAGVVQSPRYKIIEKKQPVAFWCNPISGHNTLYWYLQNLGQGPELLIRYENEEAVDDSQLPKDRFSAERLKGVDSTLKIQPAELGDSAVYLCASSSLGTGNTEAFFGQGTRLTVV.

This clone was counted a few times. This chain connects TRBV18 to TRBJ2-5; D remains ambiguous. The CDR3 consists of 13 residues. Germline V gene sequence: CDR1 KGHSH, CDR2 LQKENI. The V end lost 2 bases, the J end lost 1 base, and 5 bases lay between the germline ends. In DNA form, the CDR3 reads TGTGCCAGCTCACCAGGGATCCAAGAGACCCAGTACTTC. Translating gives CASSPGIQETQYF.

This clone has just a few counts. A base was left unread or ambiguous, and X is written for its residue. V gene TRBV30 combines with J gene TRBJ1-1, with D maybe TRBD1 (5 bases). The CDR3 is 12 residues long. Germline CDR1 and CDR2: GTSNPN and SVGIG (reference sequence). V lost 6 bases to trimming and J lost 5 bases, with 13 bases between them. CDR3 bases: TGTGCCTGKAATAGGGGTGGGACTGAAGCTTTCTTT. Translation gives CAXNRGGTEAFF.

This clone occurred a few times. The V call is TRBV6-8, the J call TRBJ1-4; TRBD1 matches at 7 bases. The CDR3 covers 14 residues. CDR1 MNHGY and CDR2 SAAAGT come from the germline V gene. Losses at the gene ends were 7 bases for V and 8 bases for J; bases not matched to a gene: 10. The CDR3 reads CASKGAGLGEKLFF. The CDR3 DNA follows: TGTGCCAGCAAGGGGGCGGGTCTTGGGGAAAAACTGTTTTTT.

The rearrangement joins TRBV14 to TRBJ1-2; 9 nucleotides match TRBD1. Germline-derived CDR1 and CDR2 are SGHDN and FVKESK. CDR3 length equals 14 residues. Losses at the gene ends were 4 bases for V and 4 bases for J; bases not matched to a gene: 4. CDR3: CASSPPGQGYGYTF. DNA for the CDR3: TGTGCCAGCAGCCCTCCGGGACAGGGCTATGGCTACACCTTC.

As regards this clone: One or more nucleotides could not be called with certainty, so the encoded amino acid is given as X. V gene TRBV28 combines with J gene TRBJ1-1; D is unclear. CDR1 and CDR2 (germline): MDHEN, SYDVKM. This CDR3 is 13 amino acids long. V lost 5 bases, J lost 9 bases, and 16 bases lay in between. The CDR3 spells CASSRGRIAXAFF. CDR3 nucleotides: TGTGCCAGCAGTCGTGGCAGGATTGCTRAAGCTTTCTTT.

The rearrangement links TRBV6-7 to TRBJ1-5, with TRBD1 matching over 7 bases. TRBV6-7 is placed among ORFs of uncertain function. The V gene end was trimmed by 0 bases and the J gene end by 7 bases; junction bases not matched to a gene: 3. CDR3 length: 14 amino acids. CDR3 amino acids: CASSYSTGVQPQHF. The CDR3 DNA is TGTGCCAGCAGTTACTCAACAGGGGTCCAGCCCCAGCATTTT.

This clone counts as large. The chain joins TRBV19 to TRBJ2-1; TRBD1 might be the D (6 bases). This CDR3 is built from 12 residues. V lost 6 bases and J 6 bases, leaving 9 bases between the germline ends. Germline-derived CDR1 and CDR2 are LNHDA and SQIVND (reference sequence). CDR3 amino acids: CASSVQGNEQFF. Written as DNA, the CDR3 is TGTGCCAGTAGCGTACAGGGCAATGAGCAGTTCTTC.

V is TRBV6-8 and J is TRBJ1-2, with 7 bases identical to TRBD1. V trimming: 6 bases; J trimming: 4 bases; junction bases outside the gene matches: 8. The germline V gene has CDR1 MNHGY and CDR2 SAAAGT. The CDR3 has 14 amino acids. CDR3 sequence (DNA): TGTGCCAGCAGCCCTGAGGGGGCGGTCTATGGCTACACCTTC. Encoded protein: CASSPEGAVYGYTF.

The V call is TRBV15, the J call TRBJ1-2; 10 bases fit TRBD1. Germline CDR1 and CDR2: LNHNV and YYDKDF (reference sequence). The CDR3 contains 15 residues. The V segment lost 0 bases and the J segment 7 bases; nucleotides outside the gene matches: 5. As DNA, the CDR3 is TGTGCCACCAGCAGAGATCTCCGGGACAGGGGTGGCTACACCTTC. This encodes CATSRDLRDRGGYTF. Together with reference TRBV15 and TRBJ1-2, the CDR3 gives the full variable domain: DAMVIQNPRYQVTQFGKPVTLSCSQTLNHNVMYWYQQKSSQAPKLLFHYYDKDFNNEADTPDNFQSRRPNTSFCFLDIRSPGLGDTAMYLCATSRDLRDRGGYTFGSGTRLTVV.

In this sample, this clone turned up a few times. V usage is TRBV6-8 and J usage is TRBJ1-1; TRBD1 agrees at 7 bases. This CDR3 spans 14 amino acids. V shed 2 bases, J shed 4 bases, and the junction held 4 bases outside the gene matches. The V gene's germline CDR1 is MNHGY and CDR2 SAAAGT. The CDR3 spells CASSYKGALTEAFF. CDR3 DNA: TGTGCCAGCAGTTACAAGGGGGCCCTCACTGAAGCTTTCTTT.

This clone was observed a handful of times. V gene TRBV10-3 combines with J gene TRBJ1-1, with a tentative D call TRBD1 (6 bases). Germline assignment: CDR1 ENHRY and CDR2 SYGVKD. The V gene lost 0 bases and the J gene lost 10 bases, with 9 bases spanning the gap. The CDR3 sequence is 12 residues long. CDR3 sequence: CAISESQQGAFF. In nucleotides, the CDR3 is TGTGCCATCAGTGAGTCGCAACAGGGAGCTTTCTTT.

This chain connects TRBV11-3 to TRBJ1-2, with 7 bases fitting TRBD1. The CDR3 is 14 residues long. V lost 5 bases, J lost 4 bases, and 7 bases stayed unmatched. CDR1 SGHNT and CDR2 YENEEA come from the germline V gene. The CDR3 coding sequence is TGTGCCAGCAGCCTACCAACAGGGGTCTATGGCTACACCTTC. It encodes CASSLPTGVYGYTF.

Comments on this clone: A read error may produce the germline difference seen at one junction end. The chain joins TRBV15 to TRBJ2-7; unclear D gene. CDR3 size: 14 residues. Germline V CDR1 and CDR2: LNHNV, YYDKDF (reference sequence). CDR3: CASSLVRKSYEQYF. CDR3 in DNA: TGTGCCAGCAGCTTGGTGAGGAAGAGCTACGAGCAGTACTTC.

This clone was seen only a few times. The CDR3 coding sequence is TGTGCCAGCAGTCCCCTCAGGACTAGAGAAGAGACCCAGTACTTC. Protein product: CASSPLRTREETQYF. The chain joins TRBV6-8 to TRBJ2-5; TRBD2 matches 7 bases. This CDR3 contains 15 residues. Germline V gene lookup returns CDR1 MNHGY and CDR2 SAAAGT. The V segment lost 5 bases and the J segment 3 bases; nucleotides outside the gene matches: 9.

This clone came up once. V is TRBV19 and J is TRBJ1-2, with a weak D call TRBD1 (5 bases). V shed 6 bases and J shed 4 bases, with 12 bases lying between them. The CDR3 is made up of 13 amino acids. Germline V gives CDR1 LNHDA, CDR2 SQIVND (reference sequence). The CDR3 region has the DNA TGTGCCAGTAGCAAGTGGGGGATCTATGGCTACACCTTC. Protein: CASSKWGIYGYTF.

The CDR3 sequence is CASSTQGETQYF. The CDR3 coding sequence is TGTGCCAGCAGCACGCAGGGGGAGACCCAGTACTTC. This chain uses TRBV9 with TRBJ2-5; a possible D gene is TRBD1 (6 bases). The CDR3 is made up of 12 amino acids. V was cut by 4 bases and J by 5 bases, with 9 bases left in between. The V gene's germline CDR1 is SGDLS and CDR2 YYNGEE.

The chain recombines TRBV14 with TRBJ2-3; 7 bases map to TRBD1. Germline assignment: CDR1 SGHDN and CDR2 FVKESK. CDR3 length: 15 amino acids. V was pared by 1 base and J by 6 bases, with 7 bases of the junction left unmatched. DNA of the CDR3: TGTGCCAGCAGCCAAGCGTGGATCAGGGGGGATACGCAGTATTTT. It codes for CASSQAWIRGDTQYF.

In its sample, this clone was seen once. Other DNA sequences from this sample encode an identical CDR3 as well. This sequence joins TRBV18 and TRBJ2-2; maybe TRBD1 (6 bases). CDR1 and CDR2 from the germline V gene are KGHSH and LQKENI. The CDR3 runs 16 residues. V was shortened by 6 bases and J by 0 bases, with 14 bases between the two germline ends. The CDR3 DNA follows: TGTGCCAGCTCTCCCACAGGGAATCCGAACACCGGGGAGCTGTTTTTT. Protein: CASSPTGNPNTGELFF.

This sequence joins TRBV19 and TRBJ2-7; TRBD1 agrees at 11 bases. In germline, CDR1 is LNHDA, CDR2 SQIVND (reference sequence). V shed 2 bases, J shed 6 bases, and the junction held 6 bases outside the gene matches. The CDR3 runs to 15 residues. For the CDR3, the DNA is TGTGCCAGTAGTATACCCGGACAGGGGGCAGCCGAGCAGTACTTC. Its translation is CASSIPGQGAAEQYF.

There are a few counts of this clone. J is TRBJ1-3 and V is TRBV30; D gene uncertain. V lost 4 bases and J lost 1, with 14 bases in between. The CDR3 contains 15 residues. From germline, CDR1 is GTSNPN and CDR2 SVGIG (reference sequence). Written as DNA, the CDR3 is TGTGCCTGGAACCCGGGCCGATTTTCTGGAAACACCATATATTTT. Translated, it gives CAWNPGRFSGNTIYF.

The gene calls are TRBV30 and TRBJ1-6; TRBD1 is a possible D gene (5 bases). This CDR3 comprises 13 residues. V lost 1 base and J lost 8, with 9 bases in between. Per germline, CDR1 GTSNPN and CDR2 SVGIG (reference sequence). The CDR3 coding sequence is TGTGCCTGGAGTGGTTTCAGGGATTCACCCCTCCACTTT. This translates into CAWSGFRDSPLHF. Filled out from reference TRBV30 and TRBJ1-6, the complete variable domain reads SQTIHQWPATLVQPVGSPLSLECTVEGTSNPNLYWYRQAAGRGLQLLFYSVGIGQISSEVPQNLSASRPQDRQFILSSKKLLLSDSGFYLCAWSGFRDSPLHFGNGTRLTVT.

The V gene is TRBV18, the J gene TRBJ1-1; no clear D gene. Germline CDR1 and CDR2: KGHSH and LQKENI. Trimming pared 5 bases from V and 1 base from J, leaving 14 bases between. The CDR3 has 15 residues. CDR3 sequence reads: CASSLQKAENTEAFF. The CDR3 region has the DNA TGTGCCAGCTCATTACAGAAGGCGGAGAACACTGAAGCTTTCTTT. Complete variable domain (other parts from reference TRBV18 and TRBJ1-1): NAGVMQNPRHLVRRRGQEARLRCSPMKGHSHVYWYRQLPEEGLKFMVYLQKENIIDESGMPKERFSAEFPKEGPSILRIQQVVRGDSAAYFCASSLQKAENTEAFFGQGTRLTVV.

In its sample, this clone is medium-sized. The V call is TRBV6-8, the J call TRBJ1-1; D might be TRBD1 (6 bases). There are 16 residues in the CDR3. V lost 4 bases to trimming and J lost 1 base, with 16 bases between them. Germline CDR1 and CDR2: MNHGY and SAAAGT. CDR3 in DNA: TGTGCCAGCAGTTCCCAGGGGACACTATCGAACACTGAAGCTTTCTTT. Amino acids: CASSSQGTLSNTEAFF.

This chain links TRBV19 with TRBJ1-1; D unclear. V was trimmed by 5 bases and J by 5 bases, leaving 12 bases between them. The CDR3 sequence is 13 residues long. Germline CDR1 is LNHDA and CDR2 is SQIVND (reference sequence). CDR3 coding DNA: TGTGCCAGTAGTTTGGGTCGAGGGACTGAAGCTTTCTTT. Translating it yields CASSLGRGTEAFF.

Only a few counts were recorded for this clone. The CDR3 DNA is TGTGCCAGCAGTTACGCTGCCAACACTGAAGCTTTCTTT. Translating it yields CASSYAANTEAFF. This rearrangement joins TRBV6-8 to TRBJ1-1; D remains unclear. CDR1 is MNHGY and CDR2 is SAAAGT in the germline V gene. The germline V and J ends were trimmed by 2 bases and 2 bases, with 6 bases remaining between them. The CDR3 runs to 13 residues.